This TCR beta chain is from a study of blood T cell repertoires in COVID-19. Study details: Some COVID-19 samples were acute and others convalescent; all came from the United States, Italy and Spain. The cDNA or gDNA used as material had been derived from T cells, B-cell-depleted T cells, or PBMCs.

This CDR3 spans 11 amino acids. Trimming took 7 bases from V and 4 from J, leaving 7 bases between them. CDR1 is LGHNA, CDR2 YNFKEQ, per germline. Per the study methods: Estimation of nucleated cell counts relied on the amplification of reference gene primers. Using immunoSEQ multiplex PCR, the repertoire was profiled, and TCRdb retains in-frame clones only, with some absent. D and trimming come from the DNA, and the V and J calls and clone size come from that table. The top ten clones hold 9.8% of a sample with about 150,000 clones, roughly 82% of them seen once. This receptor was identified in a woman aged 45-65 years with acute or convalescent COVID-19. The J gene is TRBJ1-2, the V gene TRBV4-2; no definite D call. What was sequenced was peripheral blood. This CDR3 reads CASKEGYGYTF. CDR3 coding DNA: TGTGCCAGCAAGGAGGGCTATGGCTACACCTTC.